Presented here are 6 T cell receptor beta chains from one specimen sequenced in a study of blood T cell repertoires in COVID-19. Some clones are missing from TCRdb's copy, which holds only in-frame ones; the method was immunoSEQ multiplex PCR. Counted here are 250,000 to 350,000 clones, around 90% occurring once; the ten biggest clones make up 5.5% to 8%. The sequenced material came from peripheral blood. Source of these receptors: a woman aged 45 to 65 with COVID-19, enrolled during active disease.

The chain recombines TRBV11-2 with TRBJ2-5, with TRBD1 as a possible D gene (6 bases). The germline V and J ends were trimmed by 5 bases and 0 bases, with 19 bases remaining between them. Germline values: CDR1 SGHAT, CDR2 FQNNGV. This CDR3 contains 17 residues. Here the CDR3 DNA reads TGTGCCAGCAGCCGATTATTGGGGGCCTGGGACCAAGAGACCCAGTACTTC. This codes for CASSRLLGAWDQETQYF.

The V gene is TRBV25-1, the J gene TRBJ2-1; D is possibly TRBD2 (6 bases). The CDR3 covers 14 residues. V was pared by 3 bases and J by 3 bases, with 9 bases between. The germline gives CDR1 MGHDK, CDR2 SYGVNS. The CDR3 here is CASSEEGRYNEQFF. The CDR3 DNA reads as TGTGCCAGCAGTGAGGAGGGGCGCTACAATGAGCAGTTCTTC.

This clone was counted once. This chain joins TRBV30 and TRBJ2-3, with D possibly TRBD1 on 5 matching bases. V shed 2 bases and J shed 5 bases, with 11 bases lying between them. The CDR3 extends over 13 amino acids. The germline V gene has CDR1 GTSNPN and CDR2 SVGIG (reference sequence). Here the CDR3 reads CAWSQGKGDTQYF. Written as DNA, the CDR3 is TGTGCCTGGAGTCAGGGTAAAGGAGATACGCAGTATTTT.

The chain uses TRBV7-9 and TRBJ1-1; possible D gene TRBD1, 5 bases. The CDR3 consists of 11 residues. Germline CDR1 is SEHNR and CDR2 is FQNEAQ (reference sequence). Trimming stripped 5 bases from V and 11 bases from J, with 12 bases between. CDR3 nucleotide sequence: TGTGCCAGCAGCCCGGGGGGTATCGCTTTCTTT. It is translated as CASSPGGIAFF.

The J gene is TRBJ2-1, the V gene TRBV9; D uncertain. The V and J ends lost 0 bases and 3 bases respectively, with 13 bases between them. Germline V gives CDR1 SGDLS, CDR2 YYNGEE. This CDR3 is built from 16 residues. CDR3 coding DNA: TGTGCCAGCAGCGTAGTCTCCAGGCCGAACTACAATGAGCAGTTCTTC. It is translated as CASSVVSRPNYNEQFF.

This clone was recorded once. CDR3 amino acids: CASSPGASGSYEQYF. CDR3 in DNA: TGTGCCAGCTCCCCTGGCGCTAGCGGATCCTACGAGCAGTACTTC. The chain carries TRBV18 and TRBJ2-7; TRBD2 matches 7 bases. V gave up 6 bases and J gave up 1 base; unmatched junction bases: 9. Germline V gene sequence: CDR1 KGHSH, CDR2 LQKENI. This CDR3 spans 15 amino acids.